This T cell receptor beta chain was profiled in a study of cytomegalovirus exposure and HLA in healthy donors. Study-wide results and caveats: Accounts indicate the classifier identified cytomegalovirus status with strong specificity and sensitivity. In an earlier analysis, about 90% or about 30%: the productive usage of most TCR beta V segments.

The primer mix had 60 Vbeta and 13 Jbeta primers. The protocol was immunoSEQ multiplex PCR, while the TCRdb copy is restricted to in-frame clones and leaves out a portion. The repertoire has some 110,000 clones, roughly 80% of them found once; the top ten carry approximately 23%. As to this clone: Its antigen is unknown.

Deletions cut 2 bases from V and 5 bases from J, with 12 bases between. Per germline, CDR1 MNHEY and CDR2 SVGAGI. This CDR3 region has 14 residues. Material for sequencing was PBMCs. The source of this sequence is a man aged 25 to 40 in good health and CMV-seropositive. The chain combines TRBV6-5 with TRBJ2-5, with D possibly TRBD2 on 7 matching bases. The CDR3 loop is CASSYPGGGETQYF. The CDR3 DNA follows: TGTGCCAGCAGTTACCCGGGGGGCGGTGAGACCCAGTACTTC.